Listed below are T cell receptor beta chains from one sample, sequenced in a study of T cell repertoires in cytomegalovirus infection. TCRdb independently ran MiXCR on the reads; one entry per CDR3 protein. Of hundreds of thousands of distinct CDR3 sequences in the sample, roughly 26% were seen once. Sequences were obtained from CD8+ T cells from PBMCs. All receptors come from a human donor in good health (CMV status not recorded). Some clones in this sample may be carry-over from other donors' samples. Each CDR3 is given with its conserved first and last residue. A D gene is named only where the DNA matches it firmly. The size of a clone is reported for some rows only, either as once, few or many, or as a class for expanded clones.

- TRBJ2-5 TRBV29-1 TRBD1 CSVDRQGARKETQYF TGCAGCGTTGATAGACAGGGGGCTCGCAAAGAGACCCAGTACTTC
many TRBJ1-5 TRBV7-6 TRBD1 CASSSRQGAHQPQHF TGTGCCAGCAGCTCCCGACAGGGTGCACATCAGCCCCAGCATTTT
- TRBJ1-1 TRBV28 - CASTGGGTNTEAFF TGTGCCAGCACGGGGGGGGGGACGAACACTGAAGCTTTCTTT
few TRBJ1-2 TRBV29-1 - CSVEGGHYGYTF TGCAGCGTCGAGGGGGGTCACTATGGCTACACCTTC
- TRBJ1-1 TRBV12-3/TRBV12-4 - CASTPPGRPTYPALRAFF TGTGCCAGCACGCCTCCCGGCAGACCAACGTACCCCGCCCTGAGAGCTTTCTTT
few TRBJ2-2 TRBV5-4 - CASSSAAPELFF TGTGCCAGCAGCTCGGCCGCCCCGGAGCTGTTTTTT
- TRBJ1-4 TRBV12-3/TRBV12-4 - CASRSTGRNEKLFF TGTGCCAGCAGGAGCACAGGGCGGAATGAAAAACTGTTTTTT
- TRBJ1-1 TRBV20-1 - CSARAENGAEAFF TGCAGTGCTAGAGCTGAGAATGGGGCTGAAGCTTTCTTT
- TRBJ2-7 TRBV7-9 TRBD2 CASSPASGGPYEQYF TGTGCCAGCAGCCCAGCGAGCGGGGGGCCCTACGAGCAGTACTTC
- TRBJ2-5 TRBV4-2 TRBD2 CASSQGPGLANQETQYF TGTGCCAGCAGCCAAGGACCGGGACTAGCGAATCAAGAGACCCAGTACTTC
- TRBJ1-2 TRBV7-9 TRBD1 CASSPTTGDYGYTF TGTGCCAGCAGCCCGACTACAGGGGACTATGGCTACACCTTC
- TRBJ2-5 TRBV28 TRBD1 CATMDWDRGDQETQYF TGTGCCACCATGGACTGGGACAGGGGGGATCAAGAGACCCAGTACTTC
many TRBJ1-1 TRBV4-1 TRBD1 CASSHGTGNTEAFF TGCGCCAGCAGCCACGGGACAGGGAACACTGAAGCTTTCTTT
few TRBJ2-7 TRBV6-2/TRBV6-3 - CASSYPQGQFEQYF TGTGCCAGCAGTTACCCACAGGGCCAGTTCGAGCAGTACTTC
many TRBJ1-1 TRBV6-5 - CASSQNPTGAGEAFF TGTGCCAGCAGCCAAAACCCGACGGGGGCTGGTGAAGCTTTCTTT
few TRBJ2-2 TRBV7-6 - CASSSYGGAGGELFF TGTGCCAGCAGCTCCTACGGGGGTGCGGGCGGGGAGCTGTTTTTT
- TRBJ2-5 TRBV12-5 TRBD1 CASGPDRGETQYF TGTGCTAGTGGACCCGACAGGGGGGAGACCCAGTACTTC
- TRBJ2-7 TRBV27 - CASSNLGGDEQYF TGTGCCAGCAGCAATCTCGGGGGCGACGAGCAGTACTTC
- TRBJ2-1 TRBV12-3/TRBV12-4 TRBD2 CTSSPGLAGAISSYNDQFF TGTACCAGCAGCCCTGGACTAGCGGGGGCCATTAGCTCCTACAATGATCAGTTCTTC
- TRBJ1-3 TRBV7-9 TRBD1 CVSSPQSGTEGNTIYF TGTGTCAGCAGCCCCCAATCCGGGACAGAGGGAAACACCATATATTTT
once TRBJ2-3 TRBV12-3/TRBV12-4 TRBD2 CANSAAGASTDTQYF TGTGCCAACAGTGCAGCGGGGGCCTCCACAGATACGCAGTATTTT
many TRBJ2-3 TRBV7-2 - CASSLVPHTDTQYF TGTGCCAGCAGCTTAGTGCCGCACACAGATACGCAGTATTTT
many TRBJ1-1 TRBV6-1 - CASSEAGSEAFF TGTGCCAGCAGTGAAGCGGGCAGTGAAGCTTTCTTT
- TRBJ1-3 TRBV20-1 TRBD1 CSASMGTGDPPHSGNTIYF TGCAGTGCCAGCATGGGGACAGGGGATCCCCCACACTCTGGAAACACCATATATTTT
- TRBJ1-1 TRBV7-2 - CASSPGRVAFF TGTGCCAGCAGCCCAGGGAGGGTAGCTTTCTTT
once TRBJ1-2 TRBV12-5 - CASASALPRGDYGYTF TGTGCTAGCGCTTCCGCTCTTCCTAGGGGGGACTATGGCTACACCTTC
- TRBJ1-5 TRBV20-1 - CSARDGNSNQPQHF TGCAGTGCTCGGGACGGCAATAGCAATCAGCCCCAGCATTTT
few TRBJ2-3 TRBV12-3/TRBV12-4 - CASSSQGPDTQYF TGTGCCAGCAGCTCTCAGGGACCAGATACGCAGTATTTT
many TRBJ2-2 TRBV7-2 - CASTWGRTNTGELFF TGTGCCAGCACCTGGGGACGGACCAACACCGGGGAGCTGTTTTTT
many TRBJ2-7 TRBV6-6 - CASSYPGGLYEQYF TGTGCCAGCAGTTACCCCGGGGGGCTGTACGAGCAGTACTTC
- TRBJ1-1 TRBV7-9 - CASSLAGNRDTEAFF TGTGCCAGCAGCTTAGCGGGGAATCGGGACACTGAAGCTTTCTTT
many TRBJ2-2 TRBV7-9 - CASSLESDSQAGELFF TGTGCCAGCAGCTTAGAGTCGGACTCCCAGGCCGGGGAGCTGTTTTTT
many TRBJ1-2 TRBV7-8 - CASSLNGATTNYGYTF TGTGCCAGCAGCTTGAATGGAGCGACGACTAACTATGGCTACACCTTC
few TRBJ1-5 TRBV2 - CASSPGTTPISPQHF TGTGCCAGCAGTCCCGGCACCACCCCAATCAGCCCCCAGCATTTT
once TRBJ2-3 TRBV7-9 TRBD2 CASSPIGMSGGYTDTQYF TGTGCCAGCAGCCCCATCGGTATGAGCGGGGGGTACACAGATACGCAGTATTTT
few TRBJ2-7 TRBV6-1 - CASSEKYIHEQYF TGTGCCAGCAGTGAAAAGTATATCCACGAGCAGTACTTC
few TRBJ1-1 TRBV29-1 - CSAPGGGTEAFF TGCAGCGCACCGGGGGGTGGCACTGAAGCTTTCTTT
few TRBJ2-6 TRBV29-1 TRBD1 CSVEGGTGGQTLSGANVLTF TGCAGCGTTGAAGGGGGGACAGGGGGACAGACGCTGTCTGGGGCCAACGTCCTGACTTTC
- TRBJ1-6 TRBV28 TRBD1 CASSLGQGGGSPLHF TGTGCCAGCAGTCTCGGACAGGGAGGCGGTTCACCCCTCCACTTT
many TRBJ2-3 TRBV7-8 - CASSYYSGSDTQYF TGTGCCAGCAGCTACTATAGTGGATCAGATACGCAGTATTTT
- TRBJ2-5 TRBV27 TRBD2 CATSTSGYQETQYF TGTGCCACCTCGACTAGCGGGTACCAAGAGACCCAGTACTTC
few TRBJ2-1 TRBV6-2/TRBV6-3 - CASSPLSRVYNEQFF TGTGCCAGCAGCCCCCTGTCCAGAGTCTACAATGAGCAGTTCTTC
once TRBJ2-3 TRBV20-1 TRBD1 CSASPQGASRDTQYF TGCAGTGCTAGCCCCCAGGGGGCGTCTAGAGATACGCAGTATTTT
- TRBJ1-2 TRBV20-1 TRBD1 CSALTGYYGYTF TGCAGTGCCTTGACAGGGTATTATGGCTACACCTTC
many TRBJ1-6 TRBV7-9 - CASSSPGLTPLHF TGTGCCAGCAGCTCCCCGGGTCTCACACCCCTCCACTTT
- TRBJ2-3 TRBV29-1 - CSVDLDTQYF TGCAGCGTTGATTTGGATACGCAGTATTTT
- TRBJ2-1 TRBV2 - CASTGLEQFF TGTGCCAGCACAGGGTTGGAGCAGTTCTTC
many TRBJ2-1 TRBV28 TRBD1 CASSFIFLTGTGSNEQFF TGTGCCAGCAGTTTTATCTTCTTAACTGGGACAGGGAGTAATGAGCAGTTCTTC
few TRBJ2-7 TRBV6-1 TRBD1 CASSPGQGGWEQYF TGTGCCAGCTCTCCGGGACAGGGTGGTTGGGAGCAGTACTTC
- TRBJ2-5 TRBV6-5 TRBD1 CASSLVIQGAQYF TGTGCCAGCAGTCTCGTAATCCAGGGGGCCCAGTACTTC
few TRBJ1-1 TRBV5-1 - CASSDWSLNTEAFF TGCGCCAGCAGTGATTGGAGTTTGAACACTGAAGCTTTCTTT
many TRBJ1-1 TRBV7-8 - CASSSGSGEIAEAFF TGTGCCAGCAGCTCCGGGTCTGGCGAGATCGCTGAAGCTTTCTTT
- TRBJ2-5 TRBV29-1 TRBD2 CSAGLAGAETQYF TGCAGCGCGGGACTAGCGGGGGCTGAGACCCAGTACTTC